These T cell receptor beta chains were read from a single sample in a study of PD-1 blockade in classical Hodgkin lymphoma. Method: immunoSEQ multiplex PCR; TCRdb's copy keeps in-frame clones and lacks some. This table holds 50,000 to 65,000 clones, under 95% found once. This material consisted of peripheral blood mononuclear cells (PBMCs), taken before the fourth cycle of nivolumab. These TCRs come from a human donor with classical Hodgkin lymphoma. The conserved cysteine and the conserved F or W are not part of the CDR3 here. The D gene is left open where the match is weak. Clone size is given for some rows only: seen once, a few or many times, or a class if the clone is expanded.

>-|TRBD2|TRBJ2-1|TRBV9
ASSPIAGGTAEQF
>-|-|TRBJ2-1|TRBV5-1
ASSFGGGGSYNEQF
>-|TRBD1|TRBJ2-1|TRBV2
ASSEARRGQGSNNEQF
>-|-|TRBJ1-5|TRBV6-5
ASSWTVVSPQH
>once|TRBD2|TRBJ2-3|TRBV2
ASTGPTSGGHYSTDTQY
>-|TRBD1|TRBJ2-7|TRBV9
ASSPRDREYEQY
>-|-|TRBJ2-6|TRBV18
ASSPRAGDSSGANVLT
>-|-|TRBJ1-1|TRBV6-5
ASSYSALVNTEAF
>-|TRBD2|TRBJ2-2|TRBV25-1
ASSLTASGGAGELF
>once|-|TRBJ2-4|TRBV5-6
AARIGWGSLAKNIQY
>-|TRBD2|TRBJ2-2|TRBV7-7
ASSLRTSAGTGELF
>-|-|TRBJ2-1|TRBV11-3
ASSLNRAHNEQF
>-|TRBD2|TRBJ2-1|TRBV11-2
ASSLASGDFNEQF
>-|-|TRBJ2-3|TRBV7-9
ASSLNPGLNTDTQY
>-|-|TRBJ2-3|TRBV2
ASMREWGTDTQY
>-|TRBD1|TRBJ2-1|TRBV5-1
ASSLDRGFNEQF
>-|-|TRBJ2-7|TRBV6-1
ASSARVSYEQY
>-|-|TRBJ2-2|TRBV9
ASSALDSREDYGLAGELF
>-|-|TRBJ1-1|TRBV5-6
ASSSGPMNTEAF
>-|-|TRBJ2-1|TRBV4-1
ASSQVGRGRHYNEQF
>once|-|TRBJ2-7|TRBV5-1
ASSLRTGPTYEQY
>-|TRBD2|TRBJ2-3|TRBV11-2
ASSLRPAGGTDTQY
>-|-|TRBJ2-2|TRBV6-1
ASSGPRAAGELF
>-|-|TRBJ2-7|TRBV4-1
ASSPTGTVSYEQY
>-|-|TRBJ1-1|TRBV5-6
ASSFLGDNTEAF
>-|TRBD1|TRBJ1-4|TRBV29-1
SAGGGNEKLF
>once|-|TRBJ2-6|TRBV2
ASRQQSAGANVLT
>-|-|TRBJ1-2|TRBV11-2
ASSFTDGRGGYT
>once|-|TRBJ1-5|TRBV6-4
ASSEGYSNQPQH
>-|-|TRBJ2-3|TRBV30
AWKDRGADTQY
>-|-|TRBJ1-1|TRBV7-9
ASSLGGPNTEAF
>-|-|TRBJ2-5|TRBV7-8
ASSLLQETQY
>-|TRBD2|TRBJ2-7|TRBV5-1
ASATFGGGPYEQY
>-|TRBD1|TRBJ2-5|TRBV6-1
ASNSQGYQETQY
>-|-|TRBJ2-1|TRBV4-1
ASSQAGLREQF
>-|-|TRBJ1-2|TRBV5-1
ASRQFLGDGDGYT
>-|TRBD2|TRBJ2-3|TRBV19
ASEAGGNTDTQY
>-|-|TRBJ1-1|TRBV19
ASSIVPNTEAF
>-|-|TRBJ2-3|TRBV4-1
ASSQAYSTDTQY
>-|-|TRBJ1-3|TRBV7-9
ASSTDFSSGNTIY
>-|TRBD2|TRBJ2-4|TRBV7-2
ASSLGVGAGENIQY
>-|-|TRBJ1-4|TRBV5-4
ASSLEGFGEKLF
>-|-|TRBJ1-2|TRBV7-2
ASSLIGPIYGYT
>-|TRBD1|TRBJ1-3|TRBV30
AWSGAGGLNSGNTIY
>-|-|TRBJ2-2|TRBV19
ASSIASSVGELF
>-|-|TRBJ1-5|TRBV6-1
ASQGLNQPQH
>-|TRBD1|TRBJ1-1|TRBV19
ASSKRSTGGYTEAF
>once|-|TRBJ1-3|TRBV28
ASSPGVPLSGNTIY
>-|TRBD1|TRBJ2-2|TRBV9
ASSVQGVNTGELF
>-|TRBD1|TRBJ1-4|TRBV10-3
AISEGQGARPGEKLF
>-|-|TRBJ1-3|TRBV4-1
ASAEGPHSGNTIY
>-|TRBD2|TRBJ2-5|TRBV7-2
ASTRLAGNQETQY
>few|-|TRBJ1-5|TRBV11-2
ASSLMGVNQPQH
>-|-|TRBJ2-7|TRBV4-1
ASSPRGPRAYEQY
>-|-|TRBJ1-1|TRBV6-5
ASSYSQGPEAF
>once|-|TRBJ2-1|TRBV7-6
ASSFGGGIDNEQF
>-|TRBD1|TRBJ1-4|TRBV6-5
ASSSFGTGREKLF
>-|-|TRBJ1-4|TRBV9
ASSVGGDEKLF
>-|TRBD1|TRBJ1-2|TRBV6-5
ASRLGQGAGYT